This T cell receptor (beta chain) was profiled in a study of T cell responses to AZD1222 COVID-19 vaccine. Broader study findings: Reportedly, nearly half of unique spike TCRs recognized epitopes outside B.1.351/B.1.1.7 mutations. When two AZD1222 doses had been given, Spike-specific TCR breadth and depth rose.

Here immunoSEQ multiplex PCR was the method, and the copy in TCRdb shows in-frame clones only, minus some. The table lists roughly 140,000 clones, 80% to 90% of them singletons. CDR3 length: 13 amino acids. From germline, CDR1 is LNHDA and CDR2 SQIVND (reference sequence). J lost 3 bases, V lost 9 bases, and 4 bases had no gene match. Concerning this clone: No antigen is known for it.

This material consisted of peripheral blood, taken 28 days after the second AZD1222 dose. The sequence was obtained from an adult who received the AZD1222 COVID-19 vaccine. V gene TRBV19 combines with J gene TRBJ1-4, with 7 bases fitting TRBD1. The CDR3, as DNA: TGTGCCAGCCAGGACAGGCCTAATGAAAAACTGTTTTTT. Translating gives CASQDRPNEKLFF.